Below, one T cell receptor (beta chain) is given with its context. The antigen is not known. This entry belongs to a study of CXCR3-negative and CXCR3-positive naive CD8 T cells. Study results and caveats: The study inferred TCR strength from TRB CDR3 properties and found comparable surface CD5 between naive subsets.

The length of the CDR3 is 13 residues. Germline V gene data show CDR1 as GTSNPN and CDR2 as SVGIG (reference sequence). CD45RO-CCR7+CD27+CD95- defined naive CD8+ T cells. With UMI labels, 5' RACE was used to prepare the TRB cDNA libraries. For each CDR3 protein, TCRdb gives one entry from its re-call of the 5' RACE reads, without DNA. Here the sample table reports under 85,000 distinct CDR3 sequences. This sequence joins TRBV30 and TRBJ2-7; the TCRdb D gene call, TRBD2, has no DNA to confirm it. This clonotype was obtained from a human donor in good health. Some clones in this sample may be carry-over from other donors' samples. Input material: naive CXCR3- CD8+ T cells from blood. Documented subset: CD45RO-CCR7+CD27+CD95- naive CD8+ T cells lacking CXCR3 (TNR3-). The CDR3 here is CAWTRTSVYEQYF.